This TCR beta chain is from a study of Graves' ophthalmopathy and Graves' hyperthyroidism. CDR1 is SGHRS, CDR2 YFSETQ, per germline. There are 14 residues in the CDR3. Trimming shortened V by 4 bases and J by 5 bases, and 15 bases separated the two germline ends. In this sample, this clonotype turned up many times. Transcripts of RNA were the source for amplifying TCR beta CDR3 regions. Amplification began with first-round RT-PCR using HTBI primers, then second-round multiplex PCR was performed. MiXCR was run by TCRdb on the multiplex PCR reads, yielding one entry per CDR3 protein. The sample carries 150,000 to 200,000 distinct CDR3 sequences, 30% to 45% recorded once.

The V gene is TRBV5-1, the J gene TRBJ2-5; D is perhaps TRBD1 or TRBD2 (6 bases each). This TCR was recovered from a woman in her forties with Graves' ophthalmopathy. Sequenced input: peripheral blood. In nucleotides, the CDR3 is TGCGCCAGCAGCAGGGGGGCAGTCAAGGAGACCCAGTACTTC. This translates into CASSRGAVKETQYF.